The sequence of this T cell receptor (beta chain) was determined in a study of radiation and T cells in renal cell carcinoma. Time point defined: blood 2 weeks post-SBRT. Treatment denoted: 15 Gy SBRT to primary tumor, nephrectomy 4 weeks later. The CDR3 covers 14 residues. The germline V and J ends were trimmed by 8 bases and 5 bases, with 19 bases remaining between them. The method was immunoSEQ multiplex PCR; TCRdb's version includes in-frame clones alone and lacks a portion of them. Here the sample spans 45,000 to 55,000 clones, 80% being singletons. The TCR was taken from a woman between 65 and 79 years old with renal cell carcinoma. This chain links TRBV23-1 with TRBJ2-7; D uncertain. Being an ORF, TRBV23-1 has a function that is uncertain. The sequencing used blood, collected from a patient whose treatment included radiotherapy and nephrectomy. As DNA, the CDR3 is TGCGCCAGCGGGTCATCGGGCAATCAGGACGAGCAGTACTTC. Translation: CASGSSGNQDEQYF.